This record covers a single TCR beta chain. This record comes from a study of blood T cell repertoires in COVID-19. The overall study: Whether acute or convalescent, the COVID-19 samples came from the United States, Italy and Spain.

Germline assignment: CDR1 LGHDT and CDR2 YNNKEL (reference sequence). The length of the CDR3 is 16 residues. The V segment lost 4 bases and the J segment 7 bases; nucleotides outside the gene matches: 11. Individuals drawn from approximately 26 US areas were about 18 to 95 years old. Each participant's cohort was designated according to participant-reported clinical history. Generated by immunoSEQ multiplex PCR, the TCRdb table keeps only in-frame clones and is missing some. The sample has some 190,000 clones; about 91% are singletons. The chain is built from TRBV3-1 (or the pseudogene TRBV3-2) and TRBJ2-1; 9 bases are a match to TRBD2. The sequence was obtained from a woman aged 40 to 50 with acute COVID-19. Input material: PBMCs or T cells enriched from blood (not recorded which). The CDR3 DNA reads as TGTGCCAGCAGCCCCGAAGGTGGACTAGCGTTAAATGAGCAGTTCTTC. As protein: CASSPEGGLALNEQFF.